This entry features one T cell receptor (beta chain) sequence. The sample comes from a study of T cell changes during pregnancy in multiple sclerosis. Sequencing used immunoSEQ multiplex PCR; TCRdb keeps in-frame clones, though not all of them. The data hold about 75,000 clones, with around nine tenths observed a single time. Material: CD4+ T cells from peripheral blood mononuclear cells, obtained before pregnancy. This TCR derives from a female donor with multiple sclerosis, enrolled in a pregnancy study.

The chain's CDR3 is CASSQNMNTEAFF. The CDR3 DNA sequence: TGTGCCAGCAGCCAAAACATGAACACTGAAGCTTTCTTT. The J gene is TRBJ1-1, the V gene TRBV7-3; no reliable D call. The length of the CDR3 is 13 residues. Trimming cost V 5 bases and J 0 bases, with 7 bases left between them. Germline CDR1 reads SGHTA; CDR2 reads FQGTGA.